The clone carrying this T cell receptor beta chain was seen at least ten times. The starting material, 2 million PBMCs stored at -80 C, gave rise to the unsorted libraries. The cDNA came from 5'RACE with 10-nucleotide random UMIs. Over 200 million TCR-beta sequences (from 15-18 subjects) were yielded by each sequencing run. TCRdb reanalysed the 5' RACE reads using MiXCR and keeps one entry per CDR3 protein. Of more than 50,000 distinct CDR3 sequences detected, 3.9% appear once; the ten largest clones hold roughly 1.4%. Germline CDR1 reads MNHEY; CDR2 reads SVGAGI. The CDR3 is 11 amino acids. Trimming left V 6 bases short and J 5 bases short, with 8 bases between. This record belongs to a study of neurological immune-mediated disorders.

V gene TRBV6-5 combines with J gene TRBJ2-7; D gene ambiguous. Sequencing used PBMCs. The receptor's source is a man aged 30 to 39 with multiple sclerosis. CDR3 amino acids: CASSFGDEQYF. CDR3 bases: TGTGCCAGCAGCTTTGGGGACGAGCAGTACTTC.